This TCR beta chain was documented in a study of blood T cell repertoires in COVID-19. The protocol was immunoSEQ multiplex PCR, while the TCRdb copy is restricted to in-frame clones and leaves out a portion. This sample has roughly 41,000 clones, with approximately 80% found just once. Sequenced material: peripheral blood. The sequence derives from a woman older than 75 with acute or convalescent COVID-19.

The CDR3 loop is CASSITPLAKNIQYF. The CDR3 nucleotides are TGTGCCAGTAGTATTACACCGCTAGCCAAAAACATTCAGTACTTC. This chain connects TRBV19 to TRBJ2-4; D is ambiguous. Germline V gene sequence: CDR1 LNHDA, CDR2 SQIVND (reference sequence). The CDR3 runs 15 residues. V was shortened by 3 bases and J by 0 bases, with 9 bases between the two germline ends.